This TCR beta chain was profiled in a study of blood T cell repertoires in COVID-19. Study-wide context: The samples span acute and convalescent COVID-19 from the United States, Italy and Spain. In each case, the material was cDNA or gDNA derived from T cells, B-cell-depleted T cells, or PBMCs.

Authors' methods: It was from reference gene primer amplification that nucleated cell counts were estimated. Method: immunoSEQ multiplex PCR; TCRdb's copy keeps in-frame clones and lacks some. V and J calls and clone size are those listed in that table; D and trimming were worked out from the DNA. The repertoire holds roughly 100,000 clones, 70% to 90% seen once, with approximately 3.1% in the top ten. V dropped 0 bases and J dropped 6 bases, with 10 bases sitting between them. Germline-derived CDR1 and CDR2 are MGHRA and YSYEKL. This CDR3 comprises 14 residues. The chain links TRBV4-1 to TRBJ2-3; D is ambiguous. What was sequenced was peripheral blood. The sequence was obtained from a man between 50 and 59 years old in a cohort sampled during active COVID-19. CDR3 sequence reads: CASSQDPNGDTQYF. CDR3 DNA: TGCGCCAGCAGCCAAGACCCTAACGGGGATACGCAGTATTTT.